This TCR beta chain was profiled in a study of blood T cell repertoires in COVID-19. The germline V gene encodes CDR1 LNHDA and CDR2 SQIVND (reference sequence). The trim removed 6 bases at V and 4 bases at J, leaving 9 bases unmatched. The length of the CDR3 is 15 residues. In the source study's methods: Quantification of nucleated cells was approximated via reference gene primer amplification. Clones were read by immunoSEQ multiplex PCR, and TCRdb kept only the in-frame ones, dropping some. The DNA was the basis for D and trimming; V, J and clone size are from that table. The data hold some 150,000 clones, with approximately 84% observed a single time.

The source of this sequence is a human donor in a cohort sampled during active COVID-19. Source material: peripheral blood. The rearrangement links TRBV19 to TRBJ1-5; 7 bases are shared with TRBD1. The CDR3 reads CASRELTGRNQPQHF. DNA of the CDR3: TGTGCCAGTAGGGAACTGACAGGGAGAAATCAGCCCCAGCATTTT. Supplemented by reference TRBV19 and TRBJ1-5, the full variable domain reads DGGITQSPKYLFRKEGQNVTLSCEQNLNHDAMYWYRQDPGQGLRLIYYSQIVNDFQKGDIAEGYSVSREKKESFPLTVTSAQKNPTAFYLCASRELTGRNQPQHFGDGTRLSIL.